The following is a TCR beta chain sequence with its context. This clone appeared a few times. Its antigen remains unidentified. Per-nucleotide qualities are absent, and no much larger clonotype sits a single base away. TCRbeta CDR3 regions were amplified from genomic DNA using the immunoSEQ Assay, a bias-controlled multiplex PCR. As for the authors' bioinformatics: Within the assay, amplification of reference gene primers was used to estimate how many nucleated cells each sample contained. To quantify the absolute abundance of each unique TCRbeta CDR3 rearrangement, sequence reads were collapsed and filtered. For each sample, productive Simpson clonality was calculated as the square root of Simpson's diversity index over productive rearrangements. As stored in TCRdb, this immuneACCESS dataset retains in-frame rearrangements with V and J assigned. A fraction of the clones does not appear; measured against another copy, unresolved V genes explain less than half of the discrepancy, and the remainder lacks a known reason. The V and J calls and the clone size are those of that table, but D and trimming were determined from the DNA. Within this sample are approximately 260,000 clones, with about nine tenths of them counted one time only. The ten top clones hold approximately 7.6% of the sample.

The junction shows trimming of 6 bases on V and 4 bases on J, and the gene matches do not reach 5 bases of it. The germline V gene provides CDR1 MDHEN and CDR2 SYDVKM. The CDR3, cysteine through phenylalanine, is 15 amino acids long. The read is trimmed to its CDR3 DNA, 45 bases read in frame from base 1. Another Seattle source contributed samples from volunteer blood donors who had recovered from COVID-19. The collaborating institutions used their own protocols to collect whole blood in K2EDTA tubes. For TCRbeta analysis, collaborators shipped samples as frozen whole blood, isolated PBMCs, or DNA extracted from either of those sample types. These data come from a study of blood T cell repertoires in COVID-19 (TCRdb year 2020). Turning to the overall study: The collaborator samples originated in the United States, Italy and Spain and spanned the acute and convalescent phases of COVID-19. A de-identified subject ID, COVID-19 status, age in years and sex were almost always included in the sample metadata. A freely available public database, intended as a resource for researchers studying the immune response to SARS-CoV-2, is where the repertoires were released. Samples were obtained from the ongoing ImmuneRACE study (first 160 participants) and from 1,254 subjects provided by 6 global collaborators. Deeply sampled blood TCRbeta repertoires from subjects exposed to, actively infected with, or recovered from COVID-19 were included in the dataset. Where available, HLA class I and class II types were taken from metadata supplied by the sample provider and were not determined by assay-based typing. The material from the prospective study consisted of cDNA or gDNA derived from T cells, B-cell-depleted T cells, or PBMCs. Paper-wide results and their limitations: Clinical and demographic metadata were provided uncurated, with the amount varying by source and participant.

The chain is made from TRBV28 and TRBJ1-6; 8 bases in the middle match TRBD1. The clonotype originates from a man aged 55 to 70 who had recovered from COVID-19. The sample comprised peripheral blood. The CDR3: CASRPQGVYNSPLHF. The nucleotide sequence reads TGTGCCAGCAGACCACAGGGGGTTTATAATTCACCCCTCCACTTT.